Below are 12 T cell receptor beta chains sequenced from a single sample in a study of blood T cell repertoires in COVID-19. The repertoire was sequenced with immunoSEQ multiplex PCR; TCRdb's copy has only in-frame clones and lacks some. The sample includes about 160,000 clones, 81% seen only once; the top ten take 9.5% to 11%. The specimen sequenced was peripheral blood. Receptors were obtained from a man aged 55 to 70 with active or convalescent COVID-19.

V gene TRBV11-2 combines with J gene TRBJ2-7, with 15 positions matching TRBD2. Trimming took 5 bases from V and 13 from J; bases not matched to a gene: 12. This CDR3 has 15 residues. Germline assignment: CDR1 SGHAT and CDR2 FQNNGV. The CDR3, as DNA: TGTGCCAGCAGCGGTCTTAGGACTAGCGGGGGGGTATTATACTTC. It is translated as CASSGLRTSGGVLYF.

The chain combines TRBV11-2 with TRBJ2-1; 14 bases are a match to TRBD2. The V and J ends lost 4 bases and 8 bases, in that order; junction bases with no gene match: 4. The germline CDR1 and CDR2 sequences are SGHAT and FQNNGV. CDR3 length: 15 residues. The CDR3 sequence: CASSSGLAGEDEQFF. The CDR3, as DNA: TGTGCCAGCAGCTCGGGACTAGCGGGAGAGGATGAGCAGTTCTTC.

J is TRBJ1-3 and V is TRBV28; unclear D gene. V was cut by 2 bases and J by 1 base, with 6 bases left in between. The CDR3 sequence is 14 residues long. Germline V gene lookup returns CDR1 MDHEN and CDR2 SYDVKM. The CDR3 DNA sequence: TGTGCCAGCAGTTTACGGGGATCTGGAAACACCATATATTTT. Amino acid sequence: CASSLRGSGNTIYF.

This rearrangement joins TRBV6-5 to TRBJ2-3; D may be TRBD1 (5 bases). Germline loops: CDR1 MNHEY, CDR2 SVGAGI. The CDR3 runs to 14 residues. The ends were cut back, 4 bases at V and 5 bases at J, with 13 bases in the middle. This chain's CDR3 is CASSSPGRGDTQYF. For the CDR3, the DNA is TGTGCCAGCAGTTCCCCCGGAAGGGGAGATACGCAGTATTTT.

The chain is built from TRBV6-4 and TRBJ1-2, with D possibly TRBD1 on 5 matching bases. Trimming removed 7 bases at V and 3 bases at J, with 27 bases between. CDR3 length equals 18 residues. CDR1 MRHNA and CDR2 SNTAGT come from the germline V gene. The CDR3 protein is CASIYHRQPLTLDYGYTF. DNA of the CDR3: TGTGCCAGCATATACCACAGACAGCCCCTCACTTTGGACTATGGCTACACCTTC.

This clone was observed once. Other DNA variants within this sample encode the same CDR3. The chain carries TRBV5-4 and TRBJ1-2; 7 nucleotides align to TRBD1. Trimming took 2 bases from V and 2 from J; bases not matched to a gene: 0. The CDR3 has 13 amino acids. Germline loops: CDR1 SGHNT, CDR2 YYREEE (reference sequence). The chain's CDR3 is CASSLQGNYGYTF. Written as DNA, the CDR3 is TGTGCCAGCAGCTTACAGGGGAACTATGGCTACACCTTC.

J is TRBJ2-7 and V is TRBV21-1; the DNA was not compared with TRBD1, the D call given in the table. TRBV21-1 constitutes a pseudogene. The CDR3 contains 14 residues. The CDR3 coding sequence is TGTGCCAGCAGACCGCCCGGACACACAGGCGAGCAGTACTTC. It is translated as CASRPPGHTGEQYF.

This clone is a singleton in its sample. The gene calls are TRBV6-5 and TRBJ1-3, with 7 bases aligning to TRBD1. Germline trimming cut 7 bases from V and 8 bases from J; bases unmatched to any gene: 8. The CDR3 is 13 residues long. CDR1 is MNHEY and CDR2 is SVGAGI in the germline V gene. In DNA, the CDR3 is TGTGCCAGCACCAGACAGGGATGGCACACCATATATTTT. It codes for CASTRQGWHTIYF.

The chain carries TRBV7-9 and TRBJ1-2; the D is unclear. Germline V gene lookup returns CDR1 SEHNR and CDR2 FQNEAQ (reference sequence). Trimming removed 5 bases from V and 4 bases from J, with 17 bases in between. The CDR3 spans 15 residues. This chain's CDR3 is CASSPPQPGSYGYTF. The CDR3 bases are TGTGCCAGCAGCCCACCACAGCCGGGAAGCTATGGCTACACCTTC.

CDR3 sequence (DNA): TGTGCCAGCAGTTCTACAGGGAGGCCCCAGCATTTT. This codes for CASSSTGRPQHF. The rearrangement joins TRBV6-2 or TRBV6-3 to TRBJ1-5, with D perhaps TRBD1 (6 bases). Germline V CDR1 and CDR2: MNHEY, SVGEGT. The V end was cut by 4 bases, the J end by 9 bases, with 10 bases between. This CDR3 is built from 12 residues.

Notes on this clone: One end of the junction is discordant with germline, which a read error may explain. The J gene is TRBJ2-1, the V gene TRBV7-6; unclear D gene. The CDR3 sequence is 16 residues long. The V gene's germline CDR1 is SGHVS and CDR2 FNYEAQ. CDR3 sequence (DNA): TGTGCCAGCACCTTAGGCGGCCTGAGCTCCTACAATGAGCAGTTCTTC. It yields the protein CASTLGGLSSYNEQFF.

V usage is TRBV19 and J usage is TRBJ2-6; D uncertain. Germline V gene sequence: CDR1 LNHDA, CDR2 SQIVND (reference sequence). The V gene lost 6 bases and the J gene lost 4 bases, with 13 bases spanning the gap. CDR3 length: 15 amino acids. The CDR3 nucleotides read TGTGCCAGTAGGCAGGTGGCGCTGGGGGCCAACGTCCTGACTTTC. It yields the protein CASRQVALGANVLTF.